The next 20 T cell receptor beta chains were all read from a single sample in a study of cytomegalovirus exposure and HLA in healthy donors. PCR employed 60 Vbeta and 13 Jbeta primers. Data came from immunoSEQ multiplex PCR; TCRdb stores just in-frame clones and leaves some out. Here the sample spans 150,000 to 200,000 clones, roughly 78% being singletons. Material: PBMCs. These receptors were collected from a woman between 45 and 65 years old in good health and CMV-seropositive.

J is TRBJ2-7 and V is TRBV11-2; 7 bases are a match to TRBD2. Germline values: CDR1 SGHAT, CDR2 FQNNGV. The CDR3 spans 15 residues. V shed 0 bases and J 7 bases; nucleotides not matched to a gene: 9. The CDR3: CASSLDPGGAGEQYF. The CDR3 nucleotides read TGTGCCAGCAGCTTAGATCCTGGGGGAGCGGGGGAGCAGTACTTC.

The chain joins TRBV5-1 to TRBJ1-3; TRBD1 is a possible D gene (5 bases). The CDR3 has 13 residues. V gave up 5 bases and J gave up 4 bases, with 10 bases separating them. CDR1 is SGHRS and CDR2 is YFSETQ in the germline V gene. CDR3 region: CASRGAGGNTIYF. DNA of the CDR3: TGCGCCAGCAGAGGGGCGGGAGGAAACACCATATATTTT.

This clone was counted only a few times. The chain employs TRBV4-1 and TRBJ1-5, with D tentatively TRBD1 (5 bases). The CDR3 loop spans 16 amino acids. Looked up from germline, CDR1 is MGHRA and CDR2 is YSYEKL. Trimming shortened V by 1 base and J by 1 base, and 11 bases separated the two germline ends. CDR3 residues: CASSQVGGESNQPQHF. The CDR3 DNA sequence: TGCGCCAGCAGCCAAGTGGGAGGGGAGAGCAATCAGCCCCAGCATTTT.

The gene calls are TRBV19 and TRBJ1-1; no reliable D call. The CDR3 is 12 residues long. CDR1 and CDR2 from the germline V gene are LNHDA and SQIVND (reference sequence). V dropped 6 bases and J dropped 5 bases, with 10 bases sitting between them. This chain's CDR3 is CASRAGGTEAFF. CDR3 nucleotide sequence: TGTGCCAGTAGAGCGGGTGGTACTGAAGCTTTCTTT.

V is TRBV18 and J is TRBJ2-3; 10 nucleotides align to TRBD1. Per the germline V gene, CDR1 is KGHSH and CDR2 is LQKENI. Trimming removed 6 bases from V and 2 bases from J; junction bases left unmatched: 5. CDR3 length: 15 amino acids. Here the CDR3 reads CASSPGTGVTDTQYF. The CDR3 DNA is TGTGCCAGCTCGCCCGGGACAGGGGTCACAGATACGCAGTATTTT. Full variable domain (missing parts from reference TRBV18 and TRBJ2-3): NAGVMQNPRHLVRRRGQEARLRCSPMKGHSHVYWYRQLPEEGLKFMVYLQKENIIDESGMPKERFSAEFPKEGPSILRIQQVVRGDSAAYFCASSPGTGVTDTQYFGPGTRLTVL.

This chain connects TRBV12-5 to TRBJ1-2; D remains unclear. The length of the CDR3 is 13 residues. V was shortened by 1 base and J by 4 bases, with 7 bases between the two germline ends. In germline, CDR1 is LGHNT, CDR2 FRNRAP. CDR3 nucleotide sequence: TGTGCTAGTGGTTTGGACAGTCTCTATGGCTACACCTTC. Encoded protein: CASGLDSLYGYTF. Full variable domain (missing parts from reference TRBV12-5 and TRBJ1-2): DARVTQTPRHKVTEMGQEVTMRCQPILGHNTVFWYRQTMMQGLELLAYFRNRAPLDDSGMPKDRFSAEMPDATLATLKIQPSEPRDSAVYFCASGLDSLYGYTFGSGTRLTVV.

This chain links TRBV5-1 with TRBJ2-7; 11 bases are shared with TRBD1. Germline CDR1 SGHRS, CDR2 YFSETQ. The CDR3 is made up of 14 amino acids. After removal of 2 bases from V and 5 bases from J, the junction contained 3 bases not matched to a gene. In DNA form, the CDR3 reads TGCGCCAGCAGCTTAAGGACAGGGGGCGACGAGCAGTACTTC. Amino acid sequence: CASSLRTGGDEQYF.

The V gene is TRBV7-3, the J gene TRBJ2-7; D gene uncertain. With 4 bases removed from V and 7 bases from J, the gap between germline ends came to 20 bases. This CDR3 spans 15 amino acids. Germline V gene data show CDR1 as SGHTA and CDR2 as FQGTGA. CDR3 DNA sequence: TGTGCCAGCAGCTACGACGCGACCACCGCGAGGGAGCAGTACTTC. It encodes CASSYDATTAREQYF.

This chain links TRBV6-5 with TRBJ1-2; 9 nucleotides align to TRBD1. Germline V gives CDR1 MNHEY, CDR2 SVGAGI. V shed 6 bases, J shed 4 bases, and the junction held 3 bases outside the gene matches. The CDR3 loop spans 13 amino acids. This chain's CDR3 is CASRTTGGYGYTF. The CDR3 coding sequence is TGTGCCAGCAGGACGACAGGGGGCTATGGCTACACCTTC.

The gene calls are TRBV5-1 and TRBJ2-1; D remains ambiguous. The CDR3 length is 15 residues. CDR1 and CDR2 from the germline V gene are SGHRS and YFSETQ. Trimming shortened V by 1 base and J by 4 bases, and 12 bases separated the two germline ends. The CDR3 reads CASSLTPTGYNEQFF. In DNA, the CDR3 is TGCGCCAGCAGCTTGACTCCTACCGGGTACAATGAGCAGTTCTTC.

The chain links TRBV2 to TRBJ1-1; a weak D match, TRBD1 (5 bases). This CDR3 has 14 amino acids. V was cut by 6 bases and J by 0 bases, with 11 bases left in between. CDR1 and CDR2 from the germline V gene are SNHLY and FYNNEI. The CDR3 spells CASRGPLMNTEAFF. CDR3 in DNA: TGTGCCAGCAGGGGGCCACTCATGAACACTGAAGCTTTCTTT.

The rearrangement links TRBV6-1 to TRBJ1-2, with TRBD1 matching 10 bases. The CDR3 contains 14 residues. Per the germline V gene, CDR1 is MNHNS and CDR2 is SASEGT. V was clipped by 4 bases and J by 4 bases; unmatched bases: 3. CDR3 in DNA: TGTGCCAGCAGTGGGGACAGGGGCAGCTATGGCTACACCTTC. Amino acids: CASSGDRGSYGYTF.

Points on this clone: Additional DNA sequences in this sample encode the identical CDR3. This chain links TRBV4-1 with TRBJ2-7, with 7 bases fitting TRBD2. The CDR3 extends over 16 amino acids. CDR1 is MGHRA and CDR2 is YSYEKL in the germline V gene. With 3 bases clipped from V and 4 bases from J, the junction kept 12 bases outside the gene matches. The CDR3 DNA reads as TGCGCCAGCAGCCAGGCCCCGGGGGGTGGTTATTACGAGCAGTACTTC. It yields the protein CASSQAPGGGYYEQYF.

The genes are TRBV11-1 and TRBJ1-6; no definite D call. CDR3 size: 15 residues. Trimming took off 1 base at V and 7 bases at J, with 11 bases between the two ends. CDR1 is SGHAT and CDR2 is FQDESV in the germline V gene (reference sequence). CDR3 in DNA: TGTGCCAGCAGCTTAGGTGGGCCGAGCAATTCACCCCTCCACTTT. Protein sequence: CASSLGGPSNSPLHF.

The chain uses TRBV5-1 and TRBJ1-3, with D maybe TRBD1 (6 bases). CDR1 and CDR2 from the germline V gene are SGHRS and YFSETQ. This CDR3 comprises 14 residues. The V and J ends lost 3 bases and 5 bases respectively, with 12 bases between them. The CDR3 sequence is CASSSGGARNTIYF. The DNA for the CDR3 is TGCGCCAGCAGCTCGGGGGGGGCGCGAAACACCATATATTTT. Full variable domain (remainder filled in from reference TRBV5-1 and TRBJ1-3): KAGVTQTPRYLIKTRGQQVTLSCSPISGHRSVSWYQQTPGQGLQFLFEYFSETQRNKGNFPGRFSGRQFSNSRSEMNVSTLELGDSALYLCASSSGGARNTIYFGEGSWLTVV.

The chain is built from TRBV4-2 and TRBJ1-2; 9 nucleotides align to TRBD1. CDR1 and CDR2 from the germline V gene are LGHNA and YNFKEQ. V lost 4 bases to trimming and J lost 4 bases; unmatched junction nucleotides: 4. The CDR3 is 14 amino acids. CDR3 coding DNA: TGTGCCAGCAGCCCCCCGGGACAGGGCTATGGCTACACCTTC. It specifies CASSPPGQGYGYTF.

The chain joins TRBV4-1 to TRBJ2-5, with TRBD1 matching over 11 bases. Trimming cost V 4 bases and J 11 bases; bases outside gene matches: 18. Per germline, CDR1 MGHRA and CDR2 YSYEKL. This CDR3 is built from 17 residues. The CDR3 DNA sequence: TGCGCCAGCAGCCCGGACAGGGGGCGGAATATTCGTAGGGAGCAGTACTTC. This sequence encodes CASSPDRGRNIRREQYF.

This chain uses TRBV6-5 with TRBJ1-1; D is undetermined. The germline V gene encodes CDR1 MNHEY and CDR2 SVGAGI. The V gene lost 8 bases and the J gene lost 6 bases, with 10 bases spanning the gap. CDR3 size: 11 residues. CDR3 nucleotides: TGTGCCAGCGTCATCGGGGCTGAAGCTTTCTTT. Its translation is CASVIGAEAFF.

The V call is TRBV10-3, the J call TRBJ2-3; 10 bases fit TRBD2. This CDR3 contains 15 residues. J lost 4 bases, V lost 6 bases, and 7 bases had no gene match. CDR1 and CDR2 (germline): ENHRY, SYGVKD. In DNA, the CDR3 is TGTGCCATCAGCGGTACTAGCGGGAAAGCAGATACGCAGTATTTT. Protein: CAISGTSGKADTQYF.

The V gene is TRBV19, the J gene TRBJ2-6, with a weak D call TRBD2 (6 bases). The CDR3 loop spans 17 amino acids. The V and J ends lost 6 bases and 0 bases respectively, with 15 bases between them. Germline CDR1 and CDR2: LNHDA and SQIVND (reference sequence). The CDR3 loop is CASSPRDWLSGANVLTF. The DNA for the CDR3 is TGTGCCAGTAGCCCTCGGGACTGGCTCTCTGGGGCCAACGTCCTGACTTTC.